These 27 T cell receptor beta chains originate from one sample sequenced in a study of blood T cell repertoires in COVID-19. Some clones are missing from TCRdb's copy, which holds only in-frame ones; the method was immunoSEQ multiplex PCR. The table records about 89,000 clones, less than 80% of them present only once. Sequencing was performed on peripheral blood. The receptors were gathered from a woman older than 75 with acute or convalescent COVID-19.

This clone was seen once. CDR3 nucleotide sequence: TGTGCCACCAAACCCAGGGGTCAGGGAGCCACTGAAGCTTTCTTT. It encodes CATKPRGQGATEAFF. This chain uses TRBV6-5 with TRBJ1-1, with a weak D call TRBD1 (6 bases). The germline V and J ends were trimmed by 10 bases and 4 bases, with 22 bases remaining between them. The CDR3 loop spans 15 amino acids. CDR1 and CDR2 from the germline V gene are MNHEY and SVGAGI.

V gene TRBV5-1 combines with J gene TRBJ2-5; possibly TRBD2 for D (6 bases). The CDR3 sequence is 14 residues long. Germline V lookup: CDR1 SGHRS, CDR2 YFSETQ. Trimming shortened V by 1 base and J by 5 bases, and 12 bases separated the two germline ends. The CDR3 bases are TGCGCCAGCAGCTTGTTAGGCGGGGACGAGACCCAGTACTTC. It encodes CASSLLGGDETQYF. Based on the CDR3 plus reference TRBV5-1 and TRBJ2-5, the full variable domain is KAGVTQTPRYLIKTRGQQVTLSCSPISGHRSVSWYQQTPGQGLQFLFEYFSETQRNKGNFPGRFSGRQFSNSRSEMNVSTLELGDSALYLCASSLLGGDETQYFGPGTRLLVL.

The chain recombines TRBV24-1 with TRBJ1-5; 7 bases map to TRBD1. The CDR3 is made up of 13 amino acids. The ends lost 9 bases at V and 5 bases at J; junction bases unmatched: 6. CDR1 is KGHDR, CDR2 SFDVKD, per germline. CDR3 coding DNA: TGTGCCACCTTGACAGGGTGCTATCAGCCCCAGCATTTT. Translating gives CATLTGCYQPQHF.

The rearrangement uses TRBV4-2 and TRBJ1-6, with D unclear. The V and J ends lost 0 bases and 0 bases respectively, with 9 bases between them. Germline V gives CDR1 LGHNA, CDR2 YNFKEQ. The CDR3 has 17 amino acids. In nucleotides, the CDR3 is TGTGCCAGCAGCCAAGAGGCGCCGGGCTCCTATAATTCACCCCTCCACTTT. Amino acid sequence: CASSQEAPGSYNSPLHF.

V and J are TRBV7-3 and TRBJ2-1; 14 bases line up with TRBD2. This CDR3 has 18 amino acids. The junction had 2 bases not matched to a gene; V was cut back by 0 bases and J by 1 base. In germline, CDR1 is SGHTA, CDR2 FQGTGA. The CDR3 DNA reads as TGTGCCAGCAGCTTAACGACTAGCGGGGGGGCATCCTACAATGAGCAGTTCTTC. It specifies CASSLTTSGGASYNEQFF.

This chain links TRBV19 with TRBJ1-5; D is unresolved. V was pared by 4 bases and J by 5 bases, with 9 bases between. The CDR3 runs to 13 residues. Germline-derived CDR1 and CDR2 are LNHDA and SQIVND (reference sequence). In DNA, the CDR3 is TGTGCCAGTAGTAGGGCGTTTTATCAGCCCCAGCATTTT. Translated, it gives CASSRAFYQPQHF.

For this clone: At one boundary the junction diverges from the germline segment, which might be a read error. The chain has TRBV6-4 and TRBJ2-1; 8 bases are shared with TRBD2. CDR1 and CDR2 (germline): MRHNA, SNTAGT. There are 14 residues in the CDR3. CDR3 nucleotide sequence: TGTGCCCGCAGTGCCGGGGGGGCGGGGGATGAGCAGTTCTTC. Translated, it gives CARSAGGAGDEQFF.

The gene calls are TRBV19 and TRBJ1-6; D unresolved. The CDR3 has 15 residues. Germline assignment: CDR1 LNHDA and CDR2 SQIVND (reference sequence). The V end was cut by 6 bases, the J end by 9 bases, with 18 bases between. The CDR3 sequence is CASSLRREVGSPLHF. Written as DNA, the CDR3 is TGTGCCAGTAGCCTAAGGAGGGAGGTCGGTTCACCCCTCCACTTT.

The chain couples TRBV18 to TRBJ1-1; tentative D call: TRBD1 (5 bases). The length of the CDR3 is 14 residues. The V end was cut by 3 bases, the J end by 5 bases, with 13 bases between. Germline V gene data show CDR1 as KGHSH and CDR2 as LQKENI. CDR3 bases: TGTGCCAGCTCACCCGCGGGAGGGGAAACTGAAGCTTTCTTT. Protein product: CASSPAGGETEAFF.

The chain recombines TRBV5-4 with TRBJ2-7; 8 bases agree with TRBD1. Germline V gene data show CDR1 as SGHNT and CDR2 as YYREEE (reference sequence). The CDR3 is 15 amino acids. After removal of 0 bases from V and 1 base from J, the junction contained 3 bases not matched to a gene. The CDR3 loop reads CASSLGGDRSYEQYF. For the CDR3, the DNA is TGTGCCAGCAGCTTGGGTGGGGACAGGTCCTACGAGCAGTACTTC.

The chain recombines TRBV5-4 with TRBJ1-6; no reliable D call. This CDR3 contains 14 residues. From germline, CDR1 is SGHNT and CDR2 YYREEE (reference sequence). The V and J ends lost 4 bases and 5 bases respectively, with 10 bases between them. For the CDR3, the DNA is TGTGCCAGCAGCCCCCGTACAGATAATTCACCCCTCCACTTT. Residues: CASSPRTDNSPLHF. The whole variable domain, filled in from reference TRBV5-4 and TRBJ1-6, reads ETGVTQSPTHLIKTRGQQVTLRCSSQSGHNTVSWYQQALGQGPQFIFQYYREEENGRGNFPPRFSGLQFPNYSSELNVNALELDDSALYLCASSPRTDNSPLHFGNGTRLTVT.

The chain uses TRBV6-2 or TRBV6-3 and TRBJ2-3; possibly TRBD2 for D (6 bases). The germline V gene encodes CDR1 MNHEY and CDR2 SVGEGT. The germline V and J ends were trimmed by 2 bases and 4 bases, with 16 bases remaining between them. The CDR3 loop spans 16 amino acids. The CDR3 sequence is CASSYVVRGRPDTQYF. As DNA, the CDR3 is TGTGCCAGCAGTTACGTTGTCCGGGGGAGGCCAGATACGCAGTATTTT.

The J gene is TRBJ2-1, the V gene TRBV30, with D maybe TRBD2 (5 bases). Deletions cut 7 bases from V and 1 base from J, with 14 bases between. This CDR3 region has 14 residues. The germline gives CDR1 GTSNPN, CDR2 SVGIG (reference sequence). The CDR3 nucleotides are TGTGCCTTATTCTCCGGGATATCCTACAATGAGCAGTTCTTC. It yields the protein CALFSGISYNEQFF.

The chain is built from TRBV5-5 and TRBJ1-5; TRBD1 is a possible D gene (6 bases). V gave up 2 bases and J gave up 6 bases, with 12 bases separating them. From germline, CDR1 is SGHKS and CDR2 YYEKEE (reference sequence). The CDR3 runs 14 residues. The CDR3 DNA follows: TGTGCCAGCAGCTTCGACTACAGGGTTCAGCCCCAGCATTTT. It codes for CASSFDYRVQPQHF.

The chain links TRBV7-2 to TRBJ1-1; TRBD1 might be the D (6 bases). V was pared by 2 bases and J by 3 bases, with 10 bases between. Per the germline V gene, CDR1 is SGHTA and CDR2 is FQGNSA. This CDR3 has 14 residues. The CDR3 nucleotides are TGTGCCAGCAGCTTATGGGCAGGGGACACTGAAGCTTTCTTT. Its protein is CASSLWAGDTEAFF. The variable domain in full, with the rest retrieved from reference TRBV7-2 and TRBJ1-1, is GAGVSQSPSNKVTEKGKDVELRCDPISGHTALYWYRQSLGQGLEFLIYFQGNSAPDKSGLPSDRFSAERTGGSVSTLTIQRTQQEDSAVYLCASSLWAGDTEAFFGQGTRLTVV.

The chain carries TRBV28 and TRBJ1-2, with 11 bases matching TRBD1. With 6 bases clipped from V and 4 bases from J, the junction kept 13 bases outside the gene matches. Germline CDR1 reads MDHEN; CDR2 reads SYDVKM. This CDR3 region has 17 residues. CDR3 DNA sequence: TGTGCCAGCAGGGAACTCGGGACAGGGGGGAGAGGCTATGGCTACACCTTC. Translating gives CASRELGTGGRGYGYTF.

This clone appeared a few times. The chain couples TRBV11-2 to TRBJ1-2; a possible D gene is TRBD1 (6 bases). Trimming pared 5 bases from V and 14 bases from J, leaving 18 bases between. The CDR3 has 12 amino acids. The germline CDR1 and CDR2 sequences are SGHAT and FQNNGV. The CDR3 region has the DNA TGTGCCAGCAGCGTTTCACAGGGCAGGACGACCTTC. It encodes CASSVSQGRTTF. Based on the CDR3 plus reference TRBV11-2 and TRBJ1-2, the full variable domain is EAGVAQSPRYKIIEKRQSVAFWCNPISGHATLYWYQQILGQGPKLLIQFQNNGVVDDSQLPKDRFSAERLKGVDSTLKIQPAKLEDSAVYLCASSVSQGRTTFGSGTRLTVV.

This clone was recorded only once. This chain uses TRBV6-6 with TRBJ2-7, with TRBD1 identical over 8 bases. Germline lookup yields CDR1 MNHNY and CDR2 SVGAGI (reference sequence). Germline trimming cut 9 bases from V and 2 bases from J; bases unmatched to any gene: 9. This CDR3 spans 14 amino acids. CDR3 amino acids: CASSISDRAYEQYF. The DNA of the CDR3 is TGTGCCAGTTCGATCTCGGACAGGGCCTACGAGCAGTACTTC.

The rearrangement links TRBV29-1 to TRBJ1-1, with TRBD1 matching 9 bases. Germline assignment: CDR1 SQVTM and CDR2 ANQGSEA. The CDR3 has 13 amino acids. The trim removed 7 bases at V and 1 base at J, leaving 4 bases unmatched. Written as DNA, the CDR3 is TGCAGCGCATGGACAGGGGCGAACACTGAAGCTTTCTTT. This translates into CSAWTGANTEAFF.

This clone has only one observation. The chain is built from TRBV7-2 and TRBJ1-2; D unclear. Trimming left V 0 bases short and J 1 base short, with 6 bases between. This CDR3 has 14 amino acids. CDR1 is SGHTA, CDR2 FQGNSA, per germline. The CDR3 loop is CASSLAPSNYGYTF. Written as DNA, the CDR3 is TGTGCCAGCAGCTTAGCACCGAGTAACTATGGCTACACCTTC.

The gene calls are TRBV5-1 and TRBJ1-2; TRBD1 agrees at 8 bases. The CDR3 length is 14 residues. J gave up 4 bases and V 7 bases, and 9 bases lay outside the gene matches. The germline V gene encodes CDR1 SGHRS and CDR2 YFSETQ. The CDR3: CASQTGANSYGYTF. In DNA form, the CDR3 reads TGCGCCAGCCAGACAGGGGCGAACTCCTATGGCTACACCTTC.

J is TRBJ1-1 and V is TRBV3-1 (or the pseudogene TRBV3-2); a possible D gene is TRBD1 (5 bases). CDR1 and CDR2 (germline): LGHDT, YNNKEL (reference sequence). This CDR3 comprises 12 residues. Trimming took 0 bases from V and 11 from J, leaving 10 bases between them. CDR3: CASSQEGRGAFF. CDR3 bases: TGTGCCAGCAGCCAAGAGGGTCGGGGGGCTTTCTTT.

V gene TRBV9 combines with J gene TRBJ1-1, with 9 bases that match TRBD1. Unmatched junction bases numbered 10, after V lost 2 bases and J lost 11 bases. The CDR3 totals 14 residues. Germline V gives CDR1 SGDLS, CDR2 YYNGEE. The CDR3 reads CASSVTQQGAQAFF. The CDR3, as DNA: TGTGCCAGCAGCGTGACTCAACAGGGGGCGCAGGCTTTCTTT.

This clone was found once. This chain uses TRBV28 with TRBJ1-1; 10 bases match TRBD1. Trimming cost V 0 bases and J 11 bases; bases outside gene matches: 3. The CDR3 spans 13 residues. Germline V gene data show CDR1 as MDHEN and CDR2 as SYDVKM. The CDR3 DNA reads as TGTGCCAGCAGTTTATGGGGGACAGGGGCCGCTTTCTTT. Translation gives CASSLWGTGAAFF.

This chain uses TRBV5-1 with TRBJ1-2, with D maybe TRBD1 (5 bases). Per the germline V gene, CDR1 is SGHRS and CDR2 is YFSETQ. V lost 5 bases to trimming and J lost 4 bases, with 9 bases between them. The CDR3 is 12 residues long. The CDR3 loop reads CASRQDLYGYTF. DNA for the CDR3: TGCGCCAGCAGACAGGACCTCTATGGCTACACCTTC.

Worth noting for this clone: A junction end diverges from the germline sequence, so it may reflect a read error. The chain joins TRBV11-2 to TRBJ2-1, with 7 bases aligning to TRBD1. CDR3 length: 10 amino acids. The germline CDR1 and CDR2 sequences are SGHAT and FQNNGV. This CDR3 is CASSSGTALF. Here the CDR3 DNA reads TGTGCCAGCAGCTCCGGGACAGCCCTCTTC.

CDR3 loop: CASSQGGGSSYNEQFF. For the CDR3, the DNA is TGCGCCAGCAGCCAAGGCGGGGGAAGCTCCTACAATGAGCAGTTCTTC. V usage is TRBV4-1 and J usage is TRBJ2-1; 7 nucleotides match TRBD2. CDR1 MGHRA and CDR2 YSYEKL come from the germline V gene. J lost 0 bases, V lost 1 base, and 3 bases had no gene match. This CDR3 has 16 residues.